This TCR beta chain was captured in a study of breast tumors, draining lymph nodes, adjacent tissues. Study-level findings and limits: Tumor repertoires ranked between lymph nodes and nontumor tissue in diversity, with V and J gene preferences. That most tumor T cells come from lymph nodes remained unproven.

Germline CDR1 is MNHNY and CDR2 is SVGAGI (reference sequence). The CDR3 extends over 14 amino acids. The lymph nodes were axillary draining lymph nodes from breast cancer patients. One entry per CDR3 protein, called by TCRdb with MiXCR from the multiplex PCR reads. Among over 150,000 distinct CDR3 sequences listed, about 32% were seen once. About this clonotype: As yet, its antigen is unknown. The junction differs from germline at one of its ends, possibly a read error.

The gene calls are TRBV6-6 and TRBJ1-4, with D maybe TRBD1 (5 bases). The clonotype was recovered from a female donor with breast cancer. Some clones in this sample may be carry-over from other donors' samples. Sequenced input: axillary lymph node tissue. The CDR3, as DNA: TGTGCCAGCAGTCGCGGGACGGCTAATGGAAAACTGTTTTTT. This sequence encodes CASSRGTANGKLFF.